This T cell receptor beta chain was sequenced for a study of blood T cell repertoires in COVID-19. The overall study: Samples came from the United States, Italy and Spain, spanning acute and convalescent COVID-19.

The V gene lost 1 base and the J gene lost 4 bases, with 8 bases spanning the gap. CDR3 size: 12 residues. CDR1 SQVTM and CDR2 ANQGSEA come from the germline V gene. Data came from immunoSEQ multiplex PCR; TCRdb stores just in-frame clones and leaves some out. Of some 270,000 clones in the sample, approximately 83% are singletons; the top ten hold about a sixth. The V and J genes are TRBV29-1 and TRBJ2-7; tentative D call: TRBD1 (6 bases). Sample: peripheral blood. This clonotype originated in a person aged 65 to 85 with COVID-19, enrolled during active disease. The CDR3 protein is CSVEATGYEQYF. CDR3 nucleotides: TGCAGCGTTGAAGCGACAGGATACGAGCAGTACTTC.